Following are 32 T cell receptor beta chains from one sample sequenced in a study of shared clonotypes between healthy human individuals. The method was immunoSEQ multiplex PCR; TCRdb's version includes in-frame clones alone and lacks a portion of them. The table has about 480,000 clones, around 79% seen once. The sequenced material came from PBMCs. The receptors shown here come from a woman aged 40 to 50 in good health. Some clones in this sample may be carry-over from other donors' samples.

This sequence joins TRBV27 and TRBJ1-5; 9 bases are shared with TRBD1. V shed 9 bases and J 8 bases; nucleotides not matched to a gene: 14. The CDR3 extends over 15 amino acids. Germline V lookup: CDR1 MNHEY, CDR2 SMNVEV (reference sequence). CDR3 loop: CARWGDREAGKPQHF. CDR3 nucleotide sequence: TGTGCCAGGTGGGGGGACAGGGAGGCAGGTAAGCCCCAGCATTTT.

This sequence joins TRBV21-1 and TRBJ2-2; the D segment call TRBD1 is taken from the table without a DNA check. TRBV21-1 is an annotated pseudogene. The length of the CDR3 is 15 residues. The DNA for the CDR3 is TGTGCCAGCAGCAAAGCCAGACATGCAGTCGGGGAGCTGTTTTTT. It translates to CASSKARHAVGELFF.

The J gene is TRBJ2-1, the V gene TRBV4-2, with 7 bases identical to TRBD2. CDR1 is LGHNA and CDR2 is YNFKEQ in the germline V gene. The CDR3 totals 18 residues. The junction had 15 bases not matched to a gene; V was cut back by 2 bases and J by 5 bases. The CDR3 nucleotides read TGTGCCAGCAGCCAAACGATCCGCGGGAGAATGGTCCACAATGAGCAGTTCTTC. Protein: CASSQTIRGRMVHNEQFF.

The V gene is TRBV5-5, the J gene TRBJ1-3; 9 bases are a match to TRBD1. The CDR3 has 14 amino acids. Germline V CDR1 and CDR2: SGHKS, YYEKEE (reference sequence). Trimming at V came to 4 bases and at J to 3 bases, leaving 2 bases not matched to a gene. The CDR3 DNA sequence: TGTGCCAGCAGCAGACAGGGGGGTGGAAACACCATATATTTT. This translates into CASSRQGGGNTIYF.

The gene calls are TRBV5-1 and TRBJ2-7; D possibly corresponds to TRBD2 (7 bases). This CDR3 has 14 residues. Trimming took 5 bases from V and 8 from J, leaving 20 bases between them. Germline loops: CDR1 SGHRS, CDR2 YFSETQ. CDR3 region: CASRPRGGPTQQYF. CDR3 nucleotides: TGCGCCAGCAGGCCTAGGGGGGGACCTACTCAGCAGTACTTC.

This rearrangement joins TRBV4-2 to TRBJ2-7; a possible D gene is TRBD1 (7 bases). Looked up from germline, CDR1 is LGHNA and CDR2 is YNFKEQ. The CDR3 is 13 amino acids. V lost 4 bases and J 3 bases, leaving 10 bases between the germline ends. The chain's CDR3 is CASSRGTDYEQYF. DNA for the CDR3: TGTGCCAGCAGCCGCGGGACAGACTACGAGCAGTACTTC.

This chain links TRBV7-2 with TRBJ2-1, with TRBD2 matching over 8 bases. Looked up from germline, CDR1 is SGHTA and CDR2 is FQGNSA. V was pared by 3 bases and J by 7 bases, with 8 bases of the junction left unmatched. The CDR3 totals 15 residues. In nucleotides, the CDR3 is TGTGCCAGCAGCTTTTTAGCGGGACTAGTAAATGAGCAGTTCTTC. This translates into CASSFLAGLVNEQFF.

V usage is TRBV6-1 and J usage is TRBJ2-2; 9 bases match TRBD1. Losses at the gene ends were 3 bases for V and 5 bases for J; bases not matched to a gene: 13. Germline V gene lookup returns CDR1 MNHNS and CDR2 SASEGT. This CDR3 spans 18 amino acids. CDR3 protein: CASSDNRGLTRATGELFF. The CDR3 DNA reads TGTGCCAGCAGTGACAACAGGGGGCTAACGAGGGCAACCGGGGAGCTGTTTTTT.

In this sample, this clone turned up a few times. The chain recombines TRBV7-6 with TRBJ1-1; 7 bases match TRBD1. Looked up from germline, CDR1 is SGHVS and CDR2 is FNYEAQ. The junction had 4 bases not matched to a gene; V was cut back by 5 bases and J by 4 bases. The CDR3 extends over 13 amino acids. The CDR3 DNA follows: TGTGCCAGCAGCCCCGGGACAGCCACTGAAGCTTTCTTT. As protein: CASSPGTATEAFF.

The chain has TRBV27 and TRBJ2-1, with TRBD2 matching over 8 bases. Trimming removed 5 bases from V and 6 bases from J; junction bases left unmatched: 9. Germline V gene data show CDR1 as MNHEY and CDR2 as SMNVEV (reference sequence). The CDR3 is 15 residues long. The CDR3 sequence is CASSNIAGTSNEQFF. The DNA for the CDR3 is TGTGCCAGCAGTAATATAGCGGGAACTTCCAATGAGCAGTTCTTC.

This sequence joins TRBV4-3 and TRBJ2-3; TRBD2 matches 11 bases. The germline CDR1 and CDR2 sequences are LGHNA and YSLEER. The length of the CDR3 is 21 residues. Trimming removed 0 bases from V and 0 bases from J; junction bases left unmatched: 14. The CDR3 bases are TGCGCCAGCAGCCAAGAAAGTCCCTCACCCGGACTAGCGGGTAGCACAGATACGCAGTATTTT. Its protein is CASSQESPSPGLAGSTDTQYF.

This rearrangement joins TRBV27 to TRBJ1-2, with unresolved D. Trimming left V 3 bases short and J 5 bases short, with 10 bases between. Per the germline V gene, CDR1 is MNHEY and CDR2 is SMNVEV (reference sequence). The CDR3 covers 13 residues. The CDR3 spells CASSFSLGYGYTF. In nucleotides, the CDR3 is TGTGCCAGCAGTTTTTCCCTAGGTTATGGCTACACCTTC.

The V and J genes are TRBV2 and TRBJ2-1; D gene uncertain. Per germline, CDR1 SNHLY and CDR2 FYNNEI. Trimming took 8 bases from V and 4 from J, leaving 18 bases between them. The CDR3 spans 15 residues. The CDR3 DNA reads as TGTGCCAGCCGCATCTCCCAGGCGGTTTACAATGAGCAGTTCTTC. This translates into CASRISQAVYNEQFF. Complete variable domain (other parts from reference TRBV2 and TRBJ2-1): EPEVTQTPSHQVTQMGQEVILRCVPISNHLYFYWYRQILGQKVEFLVSFYNNEISEKSEIFDDQFSVERPDGSNFTLKIRSTKLEDSAMYFCASRISQAVYNEQFFGPGTRLTVL.

With respect to this clone: This likely stems from a read error, as it lies one base from a far larger clone. The chain joins TRBV6-1 to TRBJ2-7; D possibly corresponds to TRBD2 (7 bases). Germline CDR1 is MNHNS and CDR2 is SASEGT. The CDR3 sequence is 15 residues long. V lost 5 bases and J lost 2, with 16 bases in between. This CDR3 reads CASSPRRGAPYEQYF. The CDR3, as DNA: TGTGCCAGCAGTCCTCGACGGGGGGCCCCCTACGAGCAGTACTTC.

V and J are TRBV18 and TRBJ2-7; 8 bases match TRBD2. Germline V gives CDR1 KGHSH, CDR2 LQKENI. CDR3 length equals 15 residues. V lost 5 bases, J lost 0 bases, and 6 bases stayed unmatched. The DNA for the CDR3 is TGTGCCAGCTCAGATAGCGGGAAGAGCTCCTACGAGCAGTACTTC. It encodes CASSDSGKSSYEQYF.

The gene calls are TRBV2 and TRBJ1-1; a possible D gene is TRBD1 (5 bases). V was shortened by 7 bases and J by 6 bases, with 9 bases between the two germline ends. Germline CDR1 is SNHLY and CDR2 is FYNNEI. The CDR3 runs 11 residues. CDR3 DNA sequence: TGTGCCAGCATGGGGGGTGCTGAAGCTTTCTTT. Translation: CASMGGAEAFF.

This clone was picked up a small number of times. This chain joins TRBV14 and TRBJ2-1, with 7 positions matching TRBD2. J gave up 4 bases and V 1 base, and 7 bases lay outside the gene matches. The CDR3 is 16 residues long. CDR1 and CDR2 from the germline V gene are SGHDN and FVKESK. CDR3 sequence: CASSQGGGRAYNEQFF. DNA for the CDR3: TGTGCCAGCAGCCAAGGCGGCGGGAGAGCATACAATGAGCAGTTCTTC. Complete variable domain (other parts from reference TRBV14 and TRBJ2-1): EAGVTQFPSHSVIEKGQTVTLRCDPISGHDNLYWYRRVMGKEIKFLLHFVKESKQDESGMPNNRFLAERTGGTYSTLKVQPAELEDSGVYFCASSQGGGRAYNEQFFGPGTRLTVL.

The table lists this clone with a few counts. The gene calls are TRBV7-6 and TRBJ2-3; 11 bases are a match to TRBD1. V was pared by 0 bases and J by 4 bases, with 9 bases of the junction left unmatched. The CDR3 runs 18 residues. CDR1 and CDR2 (germline): SGHVS, FNYEAQ. The chain's CDR3 is CASSLAPDRGLGADTQYF. The DNA of the CDR3 is TGTGCCAGCAGCTTAGCACCGGACAGGGGGCTTGGCGCAGATACGCAGTATTTT. The variable domain in full, completed from reference TRBV7-6 and TRBJ2-3, reads GAGVSQSPRYKVTKRGQDVALRCDPISGHVSLYWYRQALGQGPEFLTYFNYEAQQDKSGLPNDRFSAERPEGSISTLTIQRTEQRDSAMYRCASSLAPDRGLGADTQYFGPGTRLTVL.

The chain couples TRBV4-2 to TRBJ2-7; D is unresolved. CDR1 and CDR2 from the germline V gene are LGHNA and YNFKEQ. This CDR3 comprises 12 residues. With 6 bases removed from V and 1 base from J, the gap between germline ends came to 7 bases. CDR3 sequence (DNA): TGTGCCAGCAGACAGAGATCCTACGAGCAGTACTTC. It encodes CASRQRSYEQYF.

J is TRBJ2-7 and V is TRBV5-4; D is perhaps TRBD1 or TRBD2 (5 bases each). This CDR3 region has 16 residues. Trimming cost V 2 bases and J 7 bases, with 22 bases left between them. Germline V lookup: CDR1 SGHNT, CDR2 YYREEE (reference sequence). The CDR3 spells CASSLSVGKGAGEQYF. CDR3 nucleotides: TGTGCCAGCAGCTTATCGGTCGGGAAAGGGGCTGGGGAGCAGTACTTC. The variable domain in full, with the rest retrieved from reference TRBV5-4 and TRBJ2-7, is ETGVTQSPTHLIKTRGQQVTLRCSSQSGHNTVSWYQQALGQGPQFIFQYYREEENGRGNFPPRFSGLQFPNYSSELNVNALELDDSALYLCASSLSVGKGAGEQYFGPGTRLTVT.

The V gene is TRBV7-3, the J gene TRBJ2-1; the D gene is possibly TRBD1 (5 bases). Trimming took off 5 bases at V and 5 bases at J, with 16 bases between the two ends. This CDR3 comprises 15 residues. Germline lookup yields CDR1 SGHTA and CDR2 FQGTGA. This CDR3 reads CASSAVGQGDNEQFF. The CDR3 DNA reads as TGTGCCAGCAGCGCGGTTGGGCAAGGGGACAATGAGCAGTTCTTC.

This clone has only a few counts. This chain joins TRBV28 and TRBJ2-7; 9 nucleotides align to TRBD2. J was trimmed by 3 bases and V by 4 bases; bases with no gene match: 13. CDR3 length equals 17 residues. Germline CDR1 MDHEN, CDR2 SYDVKM. This CDR3 is CASSSVLKRREGYEQYF. In DNA, the CDR3 is TGTGCCAGCAGTTCCGTCCTTAAGAGGCGGGAGGGCTACGAGCAGTACTTC. Combining the CDR3 with reference TRBV28 and TRBJ2-7 gives the whole variable domain DVKVTQSSRYLVKRTGEKVFLECVQDMDHENMFWYRQDPGLGLRLIYFSYDVKMKEKGDIPEGYSVSREKKERFSLILESASTNQTSMYLCASSSVLKRREGYEQYFGPGTRLTVT.

The chain links TRBV23-1 to TRBJ1-3; D gene uncertain. TRBV23-1 is an ORF for which the function is uncertain. The V end was cut by 7 bases, the J end by 2 bases, with 12 bases between. This CDR3 has 14 residues. CDR3 nucleotides: TGCGCCAGCACCCTGACCTTGACTGGAAACACCATATATTTT. It is translated as CASTLTLTGNTIYF.

The chain joins TRBV6-1 to TRBJ1-2; TRBD1 agrees at 8 bases. CDR1 and CDR2 (germline): MNHNS, SASEGT. With V trimmed by 2 bases and J by 8 bases, 10 bases remained unmatched. This CDR3 has 15 residues. The CDR3 protein is CASSERTGGMGGYTF. CDR3 bases: TGTGCCAGCAGTGAAAGAACAGGGGGAATGGGCGGCTACACCTTC.

This chain links TRBV15 with TRBJ2-3; TRBD1 might be the D (5 bases). The length of the CDR3 is 16 residues. Germline V gives CDR1 LNHNV, CDR2 YYDKDF (reference sequence). Trimming stripped 0 bases from V and 3 bases from J, with 13 bases between. Here the CDR3 DNA reads TGTGCCACCAGCAGAGATTTTGCAGGGAAAACAGATACGCAGTATTTT. Encoded protein: CATSRDFAGKTDTQYF.

V usage is TRBV27 and J usage is TRBJ2-4, with TRBD1 matching 9 bases. Trimming at V came to 6 bases and at J to 5 bases, leaving 11 bases not matched to a gene. This CDR3 comprises 16 residues. Germline loops: CDR1 MNHEY, CDR2 SMNVEV (reference sequence). In DNA form, the CDR3 reads TGTGCCAGCAGAAACCCAAACAGGGGGCTAGAAAACATTCAGTACTTC. It is translated as CASRNPNRGLENIQYF.

The chain carries TRBV2 and TRBJ2-5; D unclear. The V end was cut by 4 bases, the J end by 4 bases, with 13 bases between. Germline V gene lookup returns CDR1 SNHLY and CDR2 FYNNEI. There are 14 residues in the CDR3. The CDR3 region has the DNA TGTGCCAGCAGTGGGCCGGCCCCCGGAGAGACCCAGTACTTC. The encoded protein is CASSGPAPGETQYF. Filled out from reference TRBV2 and TRBJ2-5, the complete variable domain reads EPEVTQTPSHQVTQMGQEVILRCVPISNHLYFYWYRQILGQKVEFLVSFYNNEISEKSEIFDDQFSVERPDGSNFTLKIRSTKLEDSAMYFCASSGPAPGETQYFGPGTRLLVL.

This clone has a single count. V is TRBV7-9 and J is TRBJ2-2, with D perhaps given as TRBD1 or TRBD2 (5 bases each). The CDR3 runs 14 residues. Trimming took off 5 bases at V and 4 bases at J, with 11 bases between the two ends. Germline V gene lookup returns CDR1 SEHNR and CDR2 FQNEAQ (reference sequence). The CDR3 DNA follows: TGTGCCAGCAGCCGTCAGGGACGCACCGGGGAGCTGTTTTTT. This translates into CASSRQGRTGELFF.

This clone turned up a few times. At one end the junction does not follow the germline gene, possibly because of a read error. The chain carries TRBV18 and TRBJ1-2, with 7 bases identical to TRBD1. Germline loops: CDR1 KGHSH, CDR2 LQKENI. This CDR3 comprises 14 residues. CDR3 sequence: CASSTGTDDYVYTF. The CDR3 nucleotides read TGTGCCAGCTCAACCGGGACAGACGACTATGTCTACACCTTC.

This chain links TRBV13 with TRBJ2-3, with no clear D. Germline-derived CDR1 and CDR2 are PRHDT and FYEKMQ (reference sequence). CDR3 length: 14 amino acids. Trimming took 5 bases from V and 6 from J, leaving 15 bases between them. CDR3 DNA: TGTGCCAGCAGCGCCTATGTATCCGCGGATACGCAGTATTTT. This sequence encodes CASSAYVSADTQYF.

Comments on this clone: This sample includes further DNA sequences coding for the same CDR3. The V call is TRBV27, the J call TRBJ2-7, with D unclear. Per the germline V gene, CDR1 is MNHEY and CDR2 is SMNVEV (reference sequence). V was shortened by 3 bases and J by 3 bases, with 12 bases between the two germline ends. The CDR3 contains 14 residues. CDR3 residues: CASSFRGTYYEQYF. CDR3 sequence (DNA): TGTGCCAGCAGTTTCCGAGGAACTTACTACGAGCAGTACTTC.

A single count supports this clone. The rearrangement joins TRBV6-1 to TRBJ2-7; 7 bases align to TRBD1. The CDR3 has 14 amino acids. Trimming took 6 bases from V and 0 from J; bases not matched to a gene: 5. Looked up from germline, CDR1 is MNHNS and CDR2 is SASEGT. The CDR3 DNA is TGTGCCAGCAGGGCAGGGGGTCACTCCTACGAGCAGTACTTC. Amino acids: CASRAGGHSYEQYF.